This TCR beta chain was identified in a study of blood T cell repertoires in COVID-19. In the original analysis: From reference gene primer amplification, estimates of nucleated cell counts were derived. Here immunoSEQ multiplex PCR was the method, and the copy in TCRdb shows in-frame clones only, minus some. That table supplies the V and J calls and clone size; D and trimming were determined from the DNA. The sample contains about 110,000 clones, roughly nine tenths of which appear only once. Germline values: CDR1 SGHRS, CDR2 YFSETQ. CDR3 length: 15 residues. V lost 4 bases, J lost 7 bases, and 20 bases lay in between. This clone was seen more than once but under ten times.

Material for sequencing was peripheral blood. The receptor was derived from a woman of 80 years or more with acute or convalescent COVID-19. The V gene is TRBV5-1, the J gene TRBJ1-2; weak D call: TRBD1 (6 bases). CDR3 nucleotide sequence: TGCGCCAGCAGCACAGGTTCGACCGGACAGACTGGCTACACCTTC. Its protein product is CASSTGSTGQTGYTF.